The sequence of this TCR beta chain was determined in a study of human T cells and chemical hapten exposure. Described time point: patch test 2, 6 weeks after DPC sensitization. Treatment specified: therapeutic diphenylcyclopropenone sensitization with weekly scalp DPC. TCRdb called the RACE reads again in MiXCR, with one record for every CDR3 protein. The sample includes 65,000 to 100,000 distinct CDR3 sequences, 6.5% to 8.5% of them seen just once. Study-wide results and caveats: Clustering by CDR3 similarity yielded significantly more large clusters from expanded TCRs than controls. After DPC sensitization, TCRs above 1 in 1000 frequency showed no change.

This clonotype was observed many times. Its specificity is unknown. With V trimmed by 5 bases and J by 3 bases, 6 bases remained unmatched. Per germline, CDR1 MNHNY and CDR2 SVGAGI (reference sequence). This CDR3 has 16 residues. The gene calls are TRBV6-6 and TRBJ2-3, with 12 positions matching TRBD2. The sequence derives from a woman aged 30 to 39 with alopecia areata. Some clones in this sample may be carry-over from other donors' samples. The sample was whole blood, taken in connection with sensitization to the hapten diphenylcyclopropenone (DPC). CDR3 sequence (DNA): TGTGCCAGCAGTACTGCACTAGCGGGGGGTACAGATACGCAGTATTTT. This translates into CASSTALAGGTDTQYF.